The clone carrying this T cell receptor (beta chain) occurred many times. The antigen is undetermined. The TCRbeta library incorporated unique molecular identifiers. Each CDR3 protein gets one entry after TCRdb re-called the PCR reads with MiXCR. The profile covers around 190,000 distinct CDR3 sequences, with about 6.6% appearing a single time and more than 5.5% taken by the ten largest. The sample originates from a study of T-cell reconstitution after alpha-beta-depleted transplantation in children. Study-level results: From newly produced T cells came most of the T-cell counts and diversity one year after transplant. It was reported that alpha-beta T cells came from several hundred expanded graft clones (about two months after transplant).

Germline trimming cut 5 bases from V and 4 bases from J; bases unmatched to any gene: 14. Germline V CDR1 and CDR2: SGHAT, FQNNGV. This CDR3 comprises 18 residues. This chain connects TRBV11-2 to TRBJ2-5; TRBD2 aligns across 12 bases. The sequences come from PBMCs, collected before TCRalphabeta/CD19-depleted stem cell transplant. This receptor was identified in a boy aged 2 to 9 with acute lymphoblastic leukemia, due to receive a stem cell transplant. The CDR3 DNA sequence: TGTGCCAGCAGCAAATCCTCTAGCGGGGGGGCCTGGGGAGAGACCCAGTACTTC. Translation gives CASSKSSSGGAWGETQYF.